Following are 20 T cell receptor beta chains from one sample sequenced in a study of T-cell reconstitution after alpha-beta-depleted transplantation in children. A library of TCRbeta sequences, prepared with unique molecular identifiers, was generated. TCRdb independently ran MiXCR on the PCR reads; one entry per CDR3 protein. The data show over 200,000 distinct CDR3 sequences, 8.5% to 10% seen once. The sample in question was PBMCs from the stem cell graft donor, obtained from the stem cell graft. All receptors come from a human donor who donated a stem cell graft to a child with acute lymphoblastic leukemia.

This clonotype was picked up a small number of times. The gene calls are TRBV15 and TRBJ2-7; either TRBD1 or TRBD2 may supply D (6 bases each). The CDR3 sequence is 13 residues long. V was cut by 3 bases and J by 6 bases, with 12 bases left in between. Germline CDR1 reads LNHNV; CDR2 reads YYDKDF (reference sequence). CDR3 amino acids: CATSRAPGAEQYF. Here the CDR3 DNA reads TGTGCCACCAGCAGGGCACCGGGGGCCGAGCAGTACTTC.

In regard to this clonotype: The conserved phenylalanine or tryptophan normally closing the CDR3 is absent here, so this likely arose from a read error. The chain recombines TRBV20-1 with TRBJ1-3; D unresolved. Per the germline V gene, CDR1 is DFQATT and CDR2 is SNEGSKA (reference sequence). The CDR3 covers 12 residues. The ends were cut back, 5 bases at V and 2 bases at J, with 7 bases in the middle. The CDR3: CSAATTGNTIYL. The CDR3 DNA reads as TGCAGTGCTGCCACTACTGGAAACACCATATATCTT.

Many counts were recorded for this clonotype. J is TRBJ2-1 and V is TRBV29-1; no reliable D call. CDR3 length: 15 amino acids. With 6 bases removed from V and 2 bases from J, the gap between germline ends came to 17 bases. Germline CDR1 SQVTM, CDR2 ANQGSEA. CDR3 nucleotides: TGCAGCGTCACACAGAACAGCAAGCCCTACAATGAGCAGTTCTTC. As protein: CSVTQNSKPYNEQFF.

In regard to this clonotype: Given a much more abundant clone one base away, this may be a read error. The rearrangement joins TRBV20-1 to TRBJ2-7; a weak D match, TRBD1 (5 bases). CDR1 and CDR2 from the germline V gene are DFQATT and SNEGSKA (reference sequence). The CDR3 loop spans 17 amino acids. The CDR3 bases are TGCTGTGCTAGAGGAGAGGTCGAACAGGCGTTCAGCTACGAGCAGTACTTC. This codes for CCARGEVEQAFSYEQYF.

The table lists this clonotype with a few counts. V usage is TRBV4-1 and J usage is TRBJ1-1, with D uncertain. The germline CDR1 and CDR2 sequences are MGHRA and YSYEKL. V was clipped by 4 bases and J by 1 base, with 13 bases between them. The CDR3 is made up of 15 amino acids. The chain's CDR3 is CASSLQPVTNTEAFF. CDR3 nucleotide sequence: TGCGCCAGCAGCCTCCAACCGGTTACGAACACTGAAGCTTTCTTT.

This clonotype showed up many times. The gene calls are TRBV12-3 or TRBV12-4 and TRBJ1-1; weak D call: TRBD1 (6 bases). The V and J ends lost 3 bases and 7 bases respectively, with 15 bases between them. The CDR3 consists of 14 residues. In DNA form, the CDR3 reads TGTGCCAGCAGTTTGTACAGCGACAGGAATGAAGCTTTCTTT. Amino acid sequence: CASSLYSDRNEAFF.

This clonotype has a count of ten or more. The J gene is TRBJ2-7, the V gene TRBV11-2; D not resolved. The germline gives CDR1 SGHAT, CDR2 FQNNGV. This CDR3 has 12 residues. V was shortened by 3 bases and J by 6 bases, with 9 bases between the two germline ends. CDR3 residues: CASSFSVSEQYF. CDR3 DNA: TGTGCCAGCAGCTTCTCTGTCTCCGAGCAGTACTTC.

The rearrangement links TRBV6-2 or TRBV6-3 to TRBJ2-7; maybe TRBD2 (5 bases). CDR3 size: 11 residues. V gave up 6 bases and J gave up 6 bases, with 9 bases separating them. CDR1 is MNHEY, CDR2 SVGEGT, per germline. As DNA, the CDR3 is TGTGCCAGCAGCCCCGGACTCGAGCAGTACTTC. Amino acids: CASSPGLEQYF.

This clonotype was recorded at least ten times. The rearrangement uses TRBV5-5 and TRBJ1-1, with D uncertain. The CDR3 has 15 amino acids. V shed 1 base and J shed 5 bases, with 15 bases lying between them. The germline gives CDR1 SGHKS, CDR2 YYEKEE (reference sequence). Written as DNA, the CDR3 is TGTGCCAGCAGCTTGACGGGTCCCGGAGGAACTGAAGCTTTCTTT. It specifies CASSLTGPGGTEAFF.

The chain carries TRBV20-1 and TRBJ2-3; no clear D gene. The germline gives CDR1 DFQATT, CDR2 SNEGSKA (reference sequence). Deletions cut 4 bases from V and 0 bases from J, with 14 bases between. The CDR3 is 15 residues long. CDR3: CSANRVGMSTDTQYF. The CDR3 DNA is TGCAGTGCTAACCGGGTGGGGATGAGCACAGATACGCAGTATTTT.

In this sample, this clonotype turned up a few times. The CDR3 sequence: CASRTRVGQGNEKLFF. For the CDR3, the DNA is TGTGCCAGCAGGACAAGGGTGGGACAGGGGAATGAAAAACTGTTTTTT. This rearrangement joins TRBV4-2 to TRBJ1-4; 10 bases map to TRBD1. Germline V gene data show CDR1 as LGHNA and CDR2 as YNFKEQ. The CDR3 length is 16 residues. V lost 6 bases to trimming and J lost 5 bases; unmatched junction nucleotides: 9.

This rearrangement joins TRBV6-1 to TRBJ2-7; D might be TRBD1 or TRBD2, each matching 7 bases. Germline CDR1 MNHNS, CDR2 SASEGT. The CDR3 has 15 amino acids. V lost 5 bases, J lost 2 bases, and 16 bases lay in between. In nucleotides, the CDR3 is TGTGCCAGCAGTCGTGGGGGGGACAGCGCCTACGAGCAGTACTTC. This gives the protein CASSRGGDSAYEQYF.

Ten or more counts support this clonotype. The chain recombines TRBV5-4 with TRBJ1-4; D remains unclear. This CDR3 contains 14 residues. CDR1 SGHNT and CDR2 YYREEE come from the germline V gene (reference sequence). Trimming took off 3 bases at V and 7 bases at J, with 13 bases between the two ends. This CDR3 is CASSSGGISEKLFF. The CDR3 nucleotides read TGTGCCAGCAGCTCGGGAGGGATTAGTGAAAAACTGTTTTTT. Together with reference TRBV5-4 and TRBJ1-4, the CDR3 gives the full variable domain: ETGVTQSPTHLIKTRGQQVTLRCSSQSGHNTVSWYQQALGQGPQFIFQYYREEENGRGNFPPRFSGLQFPNYSSELNVNALELDDSALYLCASSSGGISEKLFFGSGTQLSVL.

The chain joins TRBV30 to TRBJ1-2; weak D call: TRBD1 (5 bases). The CDR3 runs to 12 residues. The germline V gene encodes CDR1 GTSNPN and CDR2 SVGIG (reference sequence). Trimming removed 7 bases from V and 2 bases from J, with 11 bases in between. For the CDR3, the DNA is TGTGCCTCCACGGGGGGGAACTATGGCTACACCTTC. This encodes CASTGGNYGYTF.

This clonotype was counted between two and nine times. The J gene is TRBJ2-2, the V gene TRBV2; D gene uncertain. The CDR3 has 16 residues. The germline V gene has CDR1 SNHLY and CDR2 FYNNEI. V shed 8 bases and J shed 3 bases, with 19 bases lying between them. CDR3 sequence (DNA): TGTGCCAGCCGTCCCACTGGGCGACCCTACACCGGGGAGCTGTTTTTT. It yields the protein CASRPTGRPYTGELFF.

The sample holds a few counts of this clonotype. The chain carries TRBV19 and TRBJ2-7, with D possibly being TRBD1 or TRBD2 (5 bases each). V lost 6 bases, J lost 7 bases, and 19 bases lay in between. The CDR3 has 14 residues. The germline CDR1 and CDR2 sequences are LNHDA and SQIVND (reference sequence). The CDR3 DNA reads TGTGCCAGTAGGAATACGGGGCCGCCTGGGGAGCAGTACTTC. It yields the protein CASRNTGPPGEQYF.

The chain couples TRBV7-9 to TRBJ1-1; 7 bases line up with TRBD1. J gave up 11 bases and V 1 base, and 13 bases lay outside the gene matches. Germline V CDR1 and CDR2: SEHNR, FQNEAQ (reference sequence). CDR3 size: 15 residues. This CDR3 reads CASSLGQGGVPKAFF. DNA of the CDR3: TGTGCCAGCAGCTTAGGACAGGGCGGAGTCCCTAAGGCTTTCTTT.

This clonotype came up a few times. The V and J genes are TRBV12-3 or TRBV12-4 and TRBJ2-2, with 12 nucleotides matching TRBD2. V shed 5 bases, J shed 1 base, and the junction held 8 bases outside the gene matches. The CDR3 covers 18 residues. CDR3 residues: CASSPIGTSGWNTGELFF. CDR3 DNA: TGTGCCAGCAGTCCAATAGGGACTAGCGGGTGGAACACCGGGGAGCTGTTTTTT.

The V and J genes are TRBV6-1 and TRBJ1-2; D possibly corresponds to TRBD1 (5 bases). The CDR3 runs 15 residues. The germline CDR1 and CDR2 sequences are MNHNS and SASEGT. V gave up 6 bases and J gave up 2 bases, with 16 bases separating them. The CDR3 loop is CASRAPGPGNYGYTF. As DNA, the CDR3 is TGTGCCAGCAGGGCACCGGGACCGGGAAACTATGGCTACACCTTC.

Worth noting for this clonotype: One junction end does not reproduce the germline sequence, and a read error may be involved. The J gene is TRBJ2-1, the V gene TRBV2; D remains unclear. CDR1 SNHLY and CDR2 FYNNEI come from the germline V gene. This CDR3 has 14 residues. In DNA, the CDR3 is TGTGCCAGCAGTCTGAGCGACTTCTCTCATGAGCAGTTCTTT. Encoded protein: CASSLSDFSHEQFF.